The sequence of this TCR beta chain was determined in a study of OX40 agonist ivuxolimab in advanced cancers. As for the study in general: Those enrolled were roughly 80% male, with a mean age of around 60 years and ages from roughly 23 to 79. Findings and limits, study-wide: The study observed clonal expansion of CD4+ and CD8+ blood T cells by week 6 at 0.1 to 3.0 mg/kg.

Trimming cost V 6 bases and J 4 bases; bases outside gene matches: 12. This CDR3 comprises 16 residues. Germline loops: CDR1 LNHDA, CDR2 SQIVND (reference sequence). Concerning this clone itself: The antigen is undetermined.

Generated by immunoSEQ multiplex PCR, the TCRdb table keeps only in-frame clones and is missing some. This sample yields approximately 61,000 clones, of which approximately 90% are seen a single time; approximately 1.3% belongs to the top ten. V usage is TRBV19 and J usage is TRBJ2-3; 8 bases are a match to TRBD2. Sequenced here: CD4+ or CD8+ T cells sorted from blood, sampled in a trial of the OX40 agonist ivuxolimab. The TCR comes from an adult with an advanced solid tumor such as melanoma, head and neck, liver or kidney cancer. The CDR3 DNA follows: TGTGCCAGTAGCGATTACGGGACTAGGAGTCCAGATACGCAGTATTTT. It is translated as CASSDYGTRSPDTQYF.